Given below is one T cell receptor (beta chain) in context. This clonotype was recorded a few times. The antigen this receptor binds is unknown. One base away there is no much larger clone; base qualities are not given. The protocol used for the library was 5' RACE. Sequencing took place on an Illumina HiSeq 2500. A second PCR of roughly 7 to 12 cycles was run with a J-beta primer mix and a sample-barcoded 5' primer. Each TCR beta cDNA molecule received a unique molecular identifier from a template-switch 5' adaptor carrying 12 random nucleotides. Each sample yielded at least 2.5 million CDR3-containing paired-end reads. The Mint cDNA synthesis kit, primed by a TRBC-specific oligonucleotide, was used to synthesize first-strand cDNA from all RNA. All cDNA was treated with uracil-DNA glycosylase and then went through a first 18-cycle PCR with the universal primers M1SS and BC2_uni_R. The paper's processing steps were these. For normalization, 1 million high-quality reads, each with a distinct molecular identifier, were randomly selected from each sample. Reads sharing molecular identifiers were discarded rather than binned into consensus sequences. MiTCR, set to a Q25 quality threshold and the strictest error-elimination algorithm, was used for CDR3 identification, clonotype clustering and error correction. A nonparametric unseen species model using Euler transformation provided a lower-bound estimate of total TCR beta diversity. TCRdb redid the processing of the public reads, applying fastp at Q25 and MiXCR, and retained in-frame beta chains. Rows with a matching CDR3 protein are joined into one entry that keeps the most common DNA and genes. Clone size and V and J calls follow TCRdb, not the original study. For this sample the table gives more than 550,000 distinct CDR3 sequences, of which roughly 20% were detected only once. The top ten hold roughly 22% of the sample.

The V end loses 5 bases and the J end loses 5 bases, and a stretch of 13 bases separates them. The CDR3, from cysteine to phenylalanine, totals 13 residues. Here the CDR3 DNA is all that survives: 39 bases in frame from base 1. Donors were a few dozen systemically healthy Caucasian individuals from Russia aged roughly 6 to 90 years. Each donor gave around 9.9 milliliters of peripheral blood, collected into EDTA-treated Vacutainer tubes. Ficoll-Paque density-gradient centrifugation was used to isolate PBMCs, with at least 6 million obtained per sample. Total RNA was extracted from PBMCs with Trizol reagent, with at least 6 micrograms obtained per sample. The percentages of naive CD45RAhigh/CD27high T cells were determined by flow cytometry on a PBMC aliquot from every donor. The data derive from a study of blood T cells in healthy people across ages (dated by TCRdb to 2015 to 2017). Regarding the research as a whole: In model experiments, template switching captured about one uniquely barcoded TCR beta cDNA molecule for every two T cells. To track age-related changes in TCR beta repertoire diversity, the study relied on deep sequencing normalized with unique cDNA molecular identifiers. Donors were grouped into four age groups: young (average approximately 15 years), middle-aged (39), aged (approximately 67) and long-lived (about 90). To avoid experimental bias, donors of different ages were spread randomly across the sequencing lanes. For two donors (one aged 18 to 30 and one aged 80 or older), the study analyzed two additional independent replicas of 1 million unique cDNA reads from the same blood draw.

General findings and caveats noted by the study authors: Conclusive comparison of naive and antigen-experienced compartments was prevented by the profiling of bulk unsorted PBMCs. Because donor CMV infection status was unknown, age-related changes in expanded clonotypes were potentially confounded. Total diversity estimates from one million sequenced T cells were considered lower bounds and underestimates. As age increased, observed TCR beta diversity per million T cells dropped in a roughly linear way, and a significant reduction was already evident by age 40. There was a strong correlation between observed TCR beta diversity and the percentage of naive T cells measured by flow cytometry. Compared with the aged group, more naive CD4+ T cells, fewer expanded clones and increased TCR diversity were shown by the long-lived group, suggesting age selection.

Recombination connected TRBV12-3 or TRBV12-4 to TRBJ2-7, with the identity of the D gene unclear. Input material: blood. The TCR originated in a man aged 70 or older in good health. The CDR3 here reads CASSPLGFNEQYF. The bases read TGTGCCAGCAGTCCTCTCGGGTTCAACGAGCAGTACTTC.